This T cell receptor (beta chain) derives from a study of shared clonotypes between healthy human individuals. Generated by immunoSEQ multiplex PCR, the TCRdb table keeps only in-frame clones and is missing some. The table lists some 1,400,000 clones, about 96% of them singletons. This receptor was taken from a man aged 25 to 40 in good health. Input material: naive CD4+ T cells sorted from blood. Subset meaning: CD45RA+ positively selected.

The CDR3 here is CASSDNRPGEYGYTF. The DNA of the CDR3 is TGTGCCAGCAGTGACAACAGGCCAGGCGAGTATGGCTACACCTTC. The chain has TRBV28 and TRBJ1-2, with D maybe TRBD1 (5 bases). Per germline, CDR1 MDHEN and CDR2 SYDVKM. This CDR3 region has 15 residues. The V end was cut by 5 bases, the J end by 5 bases, with 18 bases between.